These 18 T cell receptor beta chains came from one sample sequenced in a study of T cell responses to AZD1222 COVID-19 vaccine. Assay used: immunoSEQ multiplex PCR; TCRdb lists only in-frame clones, some missing. The table shows around 100,000 clones, with 87% occurring only once. The specimen comprised peripheral blood, sampled 28 days after the second AZD1222 dose. The receptor set was obtained from an adult who received the AZD1222 COVID-19 vaccine.

V usage is TRBV5-1 and J usage is TRBJ2-5; D is undetermined. Trimming left V 1 base short and J 2 bases short, with 6 bases between. The length of the CDR3 is 13 residues. Germline CDR1 and CDR2: SGHRS and YFSETQ. CDR3 sequence (DNA): TGCGCCAGCAGCTTGTCTAATCAAGAGACCCAGTACTTC. This translates into CASSLSNQETQYF.

The V call is TRBV23-1, the J call TRBJ1-1, with TRBD1 matching 11 bases. TRBV23-1 is flagged as an ORF with uncertain function. This CDR3 comprises 14 residues. V lost 7 bases and J lost 6; bases outside the gene matches: 7. The CDR3 here is CASTRDRGRPEAFF. CDR3 in DNA: TGCGCCAGCACCCGGGACAGGGGGAGGCCTGAAGCTTTCTTT.

The chain carries TRBV6-5 and TRBJ2-7, with TRBD2 matching 9 bases. V dropped 2 bases and J dropped 4; count of bases not matched to a gene: 9. The V gene's germline CDR1 is MNHEY and CDR2 SVGAGI. This CDR3 comprises 16 residues. The CDR3 nucleotides are TGTGCCAGCAGTTACCGGGGCGGGAGGGACGGATACGAGCAGTACTTC. It translates to CASSYRGGRDGYEQYF.

There are a few counts of this clone. The CDR3, as DNA: TGTGCCAGCAGCTTAATTAGCCCGTCCGGTGAGCAGTTCTTC. This gives the protein CASSLISPSGEQFF. The chain employs TRBV13 and TRBJ2-1; D unresolved. Per germline, CDR1 PRHDT and CDR2 FYEKMQ (reference sequence). Trimming left V 2 bases short and J 9 bases short, with 14 bases between. This CDR3 is built from 14 residues.

This chain links TRBV20-1 with TRBJ2-5, with TRBD2 matching 11 bases. V lost 3 bases and J lost 5; bases outside the gene matches: 5. Germline CDR1 and CDR2: DFQATT and SNEGSKA (reference sequence). The CDR3 is 14 residues long. CDR3 protein: CSASLAGGGETQYF. DNA of the CDR3: TGCAGTGCTAGTCTAGCGGGAGGAGGTGAGACCCAGTACTTC.

The chain joins TRBV5-4 to TRBJ1-2; D ambiguous. Germline V gene lookup returns CDR1 SGHNT and CDR2 YYREEE (reference sequence). V was clipped by 3 bases and J by 4 bases, with 19 bases between them. The CDR3 loop spans 16 amino acids. The CDR3 protein is CASSSKNREAAYGYTF. CDR3 nucleotide sequence: TGTGCCAGCAGCTCTAAAAACCGGGAAGCGGCCTATGGCTACACCTTC. The complete variable domain, with remaining parts taken from reference TRBV5-4 and TRBJ1-2, reads ETGVTQSPTHLIKTRGQQVTLRCSSQSGHNTVSWYQQALGQGPQFIFQYYREEENGRGNFPPRFSGLQFPNYSSELNVNALELDDSALYLCASSSKNREAAYGYTFGSGTRLTVV.

This chain connects TRBV29-1 to TRBJ2-7; maybe TRBD1 (6 bases). V lost 4 bases to trimming and J lost 3 bases, with 10 bases between them. Germline V gives CDR1 SQVTM, CDR2 ANQGSEA. The CDR3 is 12 amino acids. CDR3 nucleotides: TGCAGCGTTGGACAGGTTGACTACGAGCAGTACTTC. It codes for CSVGQVDYEQYF.

The count of this clone is one. The chain uses TRBV2 and TRBJ1-5; 7 bases fit TRBD1. In germline, CDR1 is SNHLY, CDR2 FYNNEI. Trimming cost V 6 bases and J 1 base; bases outside gene matches: 15. The CDR3 covers 18 residues. The CDR3 DNA reads TGTGCCAGCAGCGGCCCCGGCGCGATGACAGGGAGCAATCAGCCCCAGCATTTT. This encodes CASSGPGAMTGSNQPQHF.

The chain couples TRBV27 to TRBJ2-7; tentative D call: TRBD2 (6 bases). The CDR3 totals 13 residues. V lost 8 bases and J lost 5, with 16 bases in between. Per germline, CDR1 MNHEY and CDR2 SMNVEV (reference sequence). The CDR3 loop is CASGYGGFNEQYF. CDR3 nucleotide sequence: TGTGCCAGCGGATACGGAGGGTTCAACGAGCAGTACTTC.

This clone was seen once. The CDR3 DNA reads TGTGCCAGCAGTTCCGGGACAGGGGGTACTCAGCCCCAGCATTTT. This encodes CASSSGTGGTQPQHF. The chain is built from TRBV6-5 and TRBJ1-5; 11 positions match TRBD1. V dropped 4 bases and J dropped 6; count of bases not matched to a gene: 5. Germline lookup yields CDR1 MNHEY and CDR2 SVGAGI. This CDR3 has 15 amino acids.

This rearrangement joins TRBV7-3 to TRBJ2-7; TRBD2 agrees at 10 bases. This CDR3 comprises 16 residues. Trimming at V came to 5 bases and at J to 5 bases, leaving 12 bases not matched to a gene. Germline V gene data show CDR1 as SGHTA and CDR2 as FQGTGA. The CDR3 spells CASSANQREGLNEQYF. Written as DNA, the CDR3 is TGTGCCAGCAGCGCTAATCAGCGGGAGGGACTGAACGAGCAGTACTTC.

The chain has TRBV7-9 and TRBJ2-7; 7 positions match TRBD1. CDR1 is SEHNR, CDR2 FQNEAQ, per germline (reference sequence). J lost 1 base, V lost 5 bases, and 5 bases had no gene match. The CDR3 is made up of 14 amino acids. The CDR3 sequence is CASSARQGSYEQYF. The CDR3 coding sequence is TGTGCCAGCAGCGCCCGACAGGGATCCTACGAGCAGTACTTC.

The gene calls are TRBV2 and TRBJ2-3, with unresolved D. Germline loops: CDR1 SNHLY, CDR2 FYNNEI. The CDR3 runs 12 residues. The germline V and J ends were trimmed by 6 bases and 4 bases, with 8 bases remaining between them. CDR3 in amino acids: CASSGDADTQYF. CDR3 coding DNA: TGTGCCAGCAGCGGCGATGCAGATACGCAGTATTTT.

This chain joins TRBV27 and TRBJ1-5; 7 bases match TRBD1. In germline, CDR1 is MNHEY, CDR2 SMNVEV (reference sequence). The V and J ends lost 2 bases and 5 bases, in that order; junction bases with no gene match: 6. The CDR3 runs 15 residues. The chain's CDR3 is CASSLRRQGDQPQHF. The CDR3, as DNA: TGTGCCAGCAGTTTACGTCGACAGGGTGATCAGCCCCAGCATTTT.

The V and J genes are TRBV28 and TRBJ2-4; D uncertain. The CDR3 sequence is 16 residues long. V lost 3 bases, J lost 0 bases, and 12 bases lay in between. Germline V gene sequence: CDR1 MDHEN, CDR2 SYDVKM. The CDR3 nucleotides are TGTGCCAGCAGTTTTGTATTGGGTTTAGCCAAAAACATTCAGTACTTC. Protein: CASSFVLGLAKNIQYF.

CDR3 residues: CASSLSGGAWETQYF. In DNA form, the CDR3 reads TGTGCCAGCAGCTTAAGCGGGGGTGCATGGGAGACCCAGTACTTC. The V gene is TRBV7-3, the J gene TRBJ2-5, with 7 positions matching TRBD2. Looked up from germline, CDR1 is SGHTA and CDR2 is FQGTGA. This CDR3 is built from 15 residues. The trim removed 1 base at V and 5 bases at J, leaving 7 bases unmatched. Supplemented by reference TRBV7-3 and TRBJ2-5, the full variable domain reads GAGVSQTPSNKVTEKGKYVELRCDPISGHTALYWYRQSLGQGPEFLIYFQGTGAADDSGLPNDRFFAVRPEGSVSTLKIQRTERGDSAVYLCASSLSGGAWETQYFGPGTRLLVL.

The chain uses TRBV19 and TRBJ2-7; tentatively, D is TRBD1 (6 bases). Germline assignment: CDR1 LNHDA and CDR2 SQIVND (reference sequence). Trimming shortened V by 6 bases and J by 4 bases, and 16 bases separated the two germline ends. The CDR3 length is 14 residues. The CDR3 here is CASSLDWTDYEQYF. The CDR3 DNA is TGTGCCAGTAGCCTAGACTGGACAGATTACGAGCAGTACTTC. Full variable domain (remainder filled in from reference TRBV19 and TRBJ2-7): DGGITQSPKYLFRKEGQNVTLSCEQNLNHDAMYWYRQDPGQGLRLIYYSQIVNDFQKGDIAEGYSVSREKKESFPLTVTSAQKNPTAFYLCASSLDWTDYEQYFGPGTRLTVT.

This clone occurred once. V and J are TRBV20-1 and TRBJ2-3, with 7 positions matching TRBD2. This CDR3 contains 14 residues. The trim removed 3 bases at V and 2 bases at J, leaving 5 bases unmatched. CDR1 is DFQATT, CDR2 SNEGSKA, per germline (reference sequence). For the CDR3, the DNA is TGCAGTGCTAGTCAGGCGGGGGACACAGATACGCAGTATTTT. It encodes CSASQAGDTDTQYF.